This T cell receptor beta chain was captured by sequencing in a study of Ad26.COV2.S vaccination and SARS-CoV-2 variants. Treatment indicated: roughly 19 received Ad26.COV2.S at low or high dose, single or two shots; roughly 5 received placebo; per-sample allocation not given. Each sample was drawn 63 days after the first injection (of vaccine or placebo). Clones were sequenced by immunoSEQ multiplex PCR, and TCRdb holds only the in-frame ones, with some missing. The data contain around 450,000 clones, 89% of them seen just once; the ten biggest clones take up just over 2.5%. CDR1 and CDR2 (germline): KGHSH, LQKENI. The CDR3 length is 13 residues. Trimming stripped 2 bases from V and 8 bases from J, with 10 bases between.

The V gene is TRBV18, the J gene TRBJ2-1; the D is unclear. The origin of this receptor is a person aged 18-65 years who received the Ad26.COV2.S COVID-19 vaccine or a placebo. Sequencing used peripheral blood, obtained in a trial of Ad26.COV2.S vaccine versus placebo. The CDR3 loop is CASSPGLSYEQFF. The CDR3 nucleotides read TGTGCCAGCTCACCAGGGTTGAGTTATGAGCAGTTCTTC.